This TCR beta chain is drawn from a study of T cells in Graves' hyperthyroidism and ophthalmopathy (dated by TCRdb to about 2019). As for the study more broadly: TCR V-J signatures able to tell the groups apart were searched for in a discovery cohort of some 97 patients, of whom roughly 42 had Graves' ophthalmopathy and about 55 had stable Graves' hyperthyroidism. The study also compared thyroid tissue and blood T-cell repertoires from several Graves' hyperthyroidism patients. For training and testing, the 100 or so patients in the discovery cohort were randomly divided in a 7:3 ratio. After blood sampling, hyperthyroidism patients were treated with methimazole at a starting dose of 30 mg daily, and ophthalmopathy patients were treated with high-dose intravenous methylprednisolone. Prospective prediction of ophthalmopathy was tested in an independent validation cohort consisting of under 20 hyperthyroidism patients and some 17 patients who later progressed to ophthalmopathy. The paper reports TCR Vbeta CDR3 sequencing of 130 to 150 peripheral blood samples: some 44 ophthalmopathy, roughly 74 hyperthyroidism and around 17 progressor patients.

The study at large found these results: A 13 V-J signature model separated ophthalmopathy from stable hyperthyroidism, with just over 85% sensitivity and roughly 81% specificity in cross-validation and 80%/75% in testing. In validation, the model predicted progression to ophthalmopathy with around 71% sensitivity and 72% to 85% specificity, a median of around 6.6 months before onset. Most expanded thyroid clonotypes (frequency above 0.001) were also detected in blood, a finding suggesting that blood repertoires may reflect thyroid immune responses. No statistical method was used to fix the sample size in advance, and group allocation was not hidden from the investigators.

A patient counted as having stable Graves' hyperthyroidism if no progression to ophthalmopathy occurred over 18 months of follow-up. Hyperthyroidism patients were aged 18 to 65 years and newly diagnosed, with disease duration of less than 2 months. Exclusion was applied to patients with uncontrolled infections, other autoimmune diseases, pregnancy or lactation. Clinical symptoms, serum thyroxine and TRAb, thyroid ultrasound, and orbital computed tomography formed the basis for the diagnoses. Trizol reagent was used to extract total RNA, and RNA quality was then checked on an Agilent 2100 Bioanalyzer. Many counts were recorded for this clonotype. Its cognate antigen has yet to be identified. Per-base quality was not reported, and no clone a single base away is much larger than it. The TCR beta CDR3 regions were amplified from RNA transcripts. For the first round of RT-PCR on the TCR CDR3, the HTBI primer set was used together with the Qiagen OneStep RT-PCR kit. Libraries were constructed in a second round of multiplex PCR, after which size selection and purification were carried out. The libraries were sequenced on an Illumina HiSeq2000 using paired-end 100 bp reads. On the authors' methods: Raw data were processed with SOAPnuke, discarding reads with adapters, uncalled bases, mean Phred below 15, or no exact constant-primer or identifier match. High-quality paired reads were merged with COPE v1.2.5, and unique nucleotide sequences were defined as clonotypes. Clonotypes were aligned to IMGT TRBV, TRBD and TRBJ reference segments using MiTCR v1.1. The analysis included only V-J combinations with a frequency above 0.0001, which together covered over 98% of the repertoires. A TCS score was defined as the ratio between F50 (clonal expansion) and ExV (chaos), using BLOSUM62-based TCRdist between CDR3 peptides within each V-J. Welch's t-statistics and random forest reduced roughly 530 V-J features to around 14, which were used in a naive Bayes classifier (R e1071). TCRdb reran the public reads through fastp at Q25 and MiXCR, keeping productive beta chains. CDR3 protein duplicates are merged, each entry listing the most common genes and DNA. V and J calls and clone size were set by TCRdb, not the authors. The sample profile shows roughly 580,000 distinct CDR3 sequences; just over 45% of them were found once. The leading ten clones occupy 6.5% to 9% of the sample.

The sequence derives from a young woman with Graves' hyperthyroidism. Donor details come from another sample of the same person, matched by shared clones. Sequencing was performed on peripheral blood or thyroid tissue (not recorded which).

The sequenced DNA is TGTGCCAGCAGCTTAATCGGGGACTACGAGCAGTACTTC. It encodes CASSLIGDYEQYF. The rearrangement combines TRBV7-3 with TRBJ2-7; TRBD2 might be the D gene, on 5 matching bases. The CDR3 runs 13 amino acids, cysteine and phenylalanine included. Left in the record is the CDR3 DNA by itself, 39 bases read in frame from the first base. Trimming removed 1 base from V and 3 bases from J, leaving 7 bases between the germline ends. CDR1 and CDR2, looked up from the germline V gene, are SGHTA and FQGTGA.